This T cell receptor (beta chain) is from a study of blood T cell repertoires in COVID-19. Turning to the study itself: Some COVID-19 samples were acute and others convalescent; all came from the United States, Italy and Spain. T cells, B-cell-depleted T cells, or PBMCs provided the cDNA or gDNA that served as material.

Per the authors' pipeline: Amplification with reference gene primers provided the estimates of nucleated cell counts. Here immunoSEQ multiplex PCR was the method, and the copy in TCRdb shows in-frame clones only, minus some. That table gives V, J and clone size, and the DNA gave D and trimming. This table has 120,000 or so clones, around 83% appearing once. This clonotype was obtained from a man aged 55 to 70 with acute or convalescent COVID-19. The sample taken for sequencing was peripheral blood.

The CDR3 DNA is TGTGCCAGCAGCCCGACAGGGTCTGGGGCCAACGTCCTGACTTTC. The encoded protein is CASSPTGSGANVLTF. This chain links TRBV7-9 with TRBJ2-6, with 7 bases matching TRBD1. There are 15 residues in the CDR3. Germline V gene data show CDR1 as SEHNR and CDR2 as FQNEAQ (reference sequence). Trimming cost V 5 bases and J 1 base; bases outside gene matches: 2.